This is a list of T cell receptor beta chains from one sample in a study of radiation and T cells in renal cell carcinoma. This table comes from immunoSEQ multiplex PCR, and its TCRdb copy is limited to in-frame clones, with some not included. The top ten clones hold 12% of a sample with 130,000 or so clones, approximately 91% of them seen once. Sequencing was performed on blood, taken from a patient whose treatment included radiotherapy and nephrectomy. These receptors originate from a woman aged 45-65 years with renal cell carcinoma. Each CDR3 is given with its conserved first and last residue. Fields, in order: V gene, J gene, CDR3 protein.

V gene: TRBV10-3
J gene: TRBJ2-5
CDR3 protein: CAISGGHAETQYF

V gene: TRBV7-2
J gene: TRBJ2-7
CDR3 protein: CASSSSQYEQYF

V gene: TRBV7-6
J gene: TRBJ2-7
CDR3 protein: CASSYRTGTYEQYF

V gene: TRBV11-2
J gene: TRBJ2-2
CDR3 protein: CASSQGISGELFF

V gene: TRBV13
J gene: TRBJ1-1
CDR3 protein: CASSYPGVENTEAFF

V gene: TRBV6-1
J gene: TRBJ2-4
CDR3 protein: CASSQSGEENIQYF

V gene: TRBV5-4
J gene: TRBJ2-7
CDR3 protein: CASSGSGLLDSYEQYF

V gene: TRBV5-1
J gene: TRBJ1-1
CDR3 protein: CASSLVPGYRVGTEAFF

V gene: TRBV18
J gene: TRBJ1-4
CDR3 protein: CASSRENEKLFF

V gene: TRBV6-1
J gene: TRBJ1-2
CDR3 protein: CASSSSSGGGYGYTF

V gene: TRBV7-6
J gene: TRBJ1-3
CDR3 protein: CASSLNPGQGTGNTIYF

V gene: TRBV11-2
J gene: TRBJ2-6
CDR3 protein: CASSLGGANVLTF

V gene: TRBV18
J gene: TRBJ2-6
CDR3 protein: CASSPATGTVGANVLTF

V gene: TRBV5-1
J gene: TRBJ2-5
CDR3 protein: CASSLTSRAQETQYF

V gene: TRBV6-1
J gene: TRBJ2-7
CDR3 protein: CASREDRVTYEQYF

V gene: TRBV7-3
J gene: TRBJ2-1
CDR3 protein: CASSLSGANNEQFF

V gene: TRBV10-3
J gene: TRBJ2-5
CDR3 protein: CAISGEDQETQYF

V gene: TRBV12-5
J gene: TRBJ1-1
CDR3 protein: CASGLHQGTEAFF

V gene: TRBV4-3
J gene: TRBJ1-1
CDR3 protein: CASSLRRGNTEAFF

V gene: TRBV19
J gene: TRBJ1-5
CDR3 protein: CASSPRLGNQPQHF

V gene: TRBV18
J gene: TRBJ2-2
CDR3 protein: CASSPSMGQEAGELFF

V gene: TRBV4-3
J gene: TRBJ1-6
CDR3 protein: CASSQDPGQINSPLHF

V gene: TRBV10-3
J gene: TRBJ2-3
CDR3 protein: CAISRRQGSSTDTQYF

V gene: TRBV6-1
J gene: TRBJ1-2
CDR3 protein: CASSTRINYGYTF

V gene: TRBV18
J gene: TRBJ2-1
CDR3 protein: CASSPGTGGFGRLYNEQFF

V gene: TRBV18
J gene: TRBJ2-2
CDR3 protein: CASSPGTGRVGELFF

V gene: TRBV14
J gene: TRBJ2-5
CDR3 protein: CASSQVRQEQYF

V gene: TRBV5-6
J gene: TRBJ2-1
CDR3 protein: CASSSWTFYNEQFF

V gene: TRBV7-9
J gene: TRBJ1-4
CDR3 protein: CASSLGGTGSEKLFF

V gene: TRBV4-3
J gene: TRBJ1-2
CDR3 protein: CASSQENRGTGGYTF

V gene: TRBV25-1
J gene: TRBJ1-3
CDR3 protein: CASATGGVAGNTIYF

V gene: TRBV7-6
J gene: TRBJ2-5
CDR3 protein: CASSLRTSGGYQETQYF

V gene: TRBV5-5
J gene: TRBJ2-7
CDR3 protein: CASSPTGYEQYF

V gene: TRBV5-6
J gene: TRBJ1-3
CDR3 protein: CASSLVPGISGNTIYF

V gene: TRBV6-4
J gene: TRBJ2-2
CDR3 protein: CASRTIQGSGELFF

V gene: TRBV7-2
J gene: TRBJ2-1
CDR3 protein: CASSPGTANNEQFF

V gene: TRBV30
J gene: TRBJ2-7
CDR3 protein: CAWSVGVDYEQYF

V gene: TRBV25-1
J gene: TRBJ1-5
CDR3 protein: CASSGNIHQPQHF

V gene: TRBV4-2
J gene: TRBJ2-1
CDR3 protein: CASSQDSGGSFSSYNEQFF

V gene: TRBV5-6
J gene: TRBJ1-2
CDR3 protein: CASSLELTSGYTF

V gene: TRBV7-9
J gene: TRBJ1-4
CDR3 protein: CASSLAPREGEKLFF